A selection of T cell receptor beta chains follows, all from one sample in a study of blood T cell repertoires in COVID-19. Using immunoSEQ multiplex PCR, the repertoire was profiled, and TCRdb retains in-frame clones only, with some absent. The sample contains 200,000 or so clones, around nine tenths of which appear only once. Sequencing used peripheral blood. Every receptor here comes from a woman between 35 and 50 years old who had recovered from COVID-19. Each CDR3 is given without its conserved first and last residue.

j_call v_call cdr3_aa
TRBJ2-5 TRBV5-1 ASSLTTQKETQY
TRBJ1-2 TRBV7-5 ARVEGSGRGYT
TRBJ2-2 TRBV24-1 ATNQNTNTGELF
TRBJ1-6 TRBV5-4 ASSLRGGGTYNSPLH
TRBJ2-5 TRBV11-1 ASSFSTDQETQY
TRBJ2-7 TRBV28 ASRTPTGTYEQY
TRBJ2-2 TRBV23-1 ASSPGTGGTGELF
TRBJ1-2 TRBV19 ASSTGGNGYT
TRBJ2-7 TRBV4-1 ASSQEAGARSIGVGEQY
TRBJ2-3 TRBV30 AWSDSGNTQY
TRBJ2-3 TRBV28 ASIAASGDTDTQY
TRBJ2-5 TRBV11-2 ASSAGLGGETQY
TRBJ2-1 TRBV7-3 ASSPSGIDEQF
TRBJ1-3 TRBV18 ASSRQLLSPLGGNTIY
TRBJ2-1 TRBV11-2 ASSPRGAGGTYNEQF
TRBJ2-1 TRBV10-3 AISESPLTSGGYNEQF
TRBJ1-2 TRBV5-1 ASSLAQGRTNYGYT
TRBJ1-4 TRBV9 ASSNHRVPNEKLF
TRBJ2-2 TRBV4-3 ASSQAGQGAGTGELF
TRBJ1-6 TRBV4-2 ASSQGQGNSPLH
TRBJ2-5 TRBV14 ASSQVTGGRETQY
TRBJ1-4 TRBV7-6 ASSPRGRSNEKLF
TRBJ2-1 TRBV7-9 ASSFGGDNEQF
TRBJ2-1 TRBV7-2 ASSLPPGGSVSGEQF
TRBJ2-7 TRBV7-8 ASSLPGQGPYEQY
TRBJ1-5 TRBV19 ASRLEVNQPQH
TRBJ2-1 TRBV6-2/TRBV6-3 ASSPGQVTYNEQF
TRBJ1-2 TRBV7-9 ASSLPTPYGYT
TRBJ2-1 TRBV30 AWSRGVDEQF
TRBJ1-1 TRBV6-5 ASSYSSGDTEAF
TRBJ1-5 TRBV10-3 AISESLEYSNQPQH
TRBJ2-3 TRBV5-1 ASSFEGADTQY
TRBJ2-6 TRBV5-4 ASSSTGFSGANVLT
TRBJ2-3 TRBV5-6 ASSPLGGHEADTQY
TRBJ2-7 TRBV4-3 ASSLSSGYEQY
TRBJ1-5 TRBV30 AWSGQAHQPQH
TRBJ1-4 TRBV5-1 ASSLGRGNEKLF
TRBJ1-4 TRBV5-1 ASSSGGEGKLF
TRBJ2-1 TRBV19 ASMGIASRGNEQF
TRBJ1-3 TRBV27 ASSPLSGNTIY
TRBJ2-5 TRBV12-5 ASGLAGAETQY
TRBJ2-1 TRBV7-9 ASSQITGEQF
TRBJ2-7 TRBV15 ATSRREAPYEQY
TRBJ2-7 TRBV10-3 ATAGSSYEQY
TRBJ2-1 TRBV7-8 ASSSGRGLAMSNEQF
TRBJ1-3 TRBV6-6 ASRTDRLSGNTIY
TRBJ2-2 TRBV19 ASSLQGEVYTGELF
TRBJ1-2 TRBV11-2 ASSLDTRGGYT
TRBJ2-7 TRBV11-3 ASSLAGDNYEQY
TRBJ1-5 TRBV28 ASSPYRQRSNQPQH
TRBJ2-6 TRBV6-2/TRBV6-3 ASSYYRAGANVLT
TRBJ1-2 TRBV6-5 ASSPLKGTGDYT
TRBJ1-2 TRBV27 ASSSGQGHNYGYT
TRBJ2-7 TRBV6-5 ASSYSLGLASYEQY
TRBJ2-3 TRBV9 ASSVGSLGTDTQY
TRBJ2-7 TRBV7-9 ASSLGGLPYEQY
TRBJ2-7 TRBV2 ASSAQGADYEQY
TRBJ2-3 TRBV7-2 ASSPPGQIISYTQY
TRBJ2-7 TRBV30 AWSAKRIAGVPYEQY
TRBJ2-3 TRBV6-5 ASVRLVADTQY